This T cell receptor beta chain was identified in a study of blood T cells in healthy people across ages. A minimum of 7 million PBMCs was isolated per sample. For the second PCR, which ran for about 7 to 11 cycles, a sample-barcoded 5' primer and a J-beta primer mix were used. TCRdb used MiXCR to reprocess the 5' RACE reads, holding one entry per CDR3 protein. This table has more than 650,000 distinct CDR3 sequences, 22% appearing once. This clonotype was counted at least ten times. The CDR3 is 14 residues long. V lost 7 bases and J lost 7, with 17 bases in between. The sample consisted of blood. This clonotype was obtained from a man between 65 and 80 years old in good health. The V call is TRBV12-3 or TRBV12-4, the J call TRBJ2-4; D may correspond to TRBD1 or TRBD2 (5 bases each). The CDR3 sequence is CASTLGVPPNIQYF. The DNA of the CDR3 is TGTGCCAGCACCTTGGGGGTCCCCCCGAACATTCAGTACTTC.